This TCR beta chain was documented in a study of blood T cell repertoires in COVID-19. Study context: T cells, B-cell-depleted T cells, or PBMCs supplied cDNA or gDNA.

Individuals drawn from around 24 US areas were roughly 18 to 95 years old. This table comes from immunoSEQ multiplex PCR, and its TCRdb copy is limited to in-frame clones, with some not included. The sample records 200,000 to 250,000 clones, roughly 89% being singletons. The material sequenced was PBMCs or T cells enriched from blood (not recorded which). The TCR comes from a middle-aged woman with acute COVID-19.

The CDR3 bases are TGTGCCAGCAGTGAGACAGCGAACACTGAAGCTTTCTTT. This encodes CASSETANTEAFF. The chain uses TRBV2 and TRBJ1-1; D might be TRBD1 (5 bases). V dropped 3 bases and J dropped 1 base, with 6 bases sitting between them. Germline CDR1 SNHLY, CDR2 FYNNEI. This CDR3 spans 13 amino acids.